This T cell receptor beta chain came from a study of cytomegalovirus exposure and HLA in healthy donors. Study observations and caveats: Clusters of TCRs from the first cohort tended to co-occur in the roughly 120 validation repertoires (as a later analysis found). Most TCR sequences were uncommon, yet certain public TCRs appeared in many donors.

CDR3 length: 14 residues. From germline, CDR1 is WNHNN and CDR2 SYGVQD (reference sequence). Trimming took 5 bases from V and 0 from J; bases not matched to a gene: 3. Assay: immunoSEQ multiplex PCR; the TCRdb copy retains only in-frame clones and omits some. The table records roughly 250,000 clones, roughly 90% of them present only once. As regards this clone: Its antigen is not known.

V usage is TRBV10-1 and J usage is TRBJ2-7, with 8 positions matching TRBD1. This receptor was obtained from a woman younger than 30 in good health and CMV-seronegative. Sequencing was carried out using PBMCs. CDR3 bases: TGCGCCAGCAGTCGGACAGGGAGCTCCTACGAGCAGTACTTC. It yields the protein CASSRTGSSYEQYF.